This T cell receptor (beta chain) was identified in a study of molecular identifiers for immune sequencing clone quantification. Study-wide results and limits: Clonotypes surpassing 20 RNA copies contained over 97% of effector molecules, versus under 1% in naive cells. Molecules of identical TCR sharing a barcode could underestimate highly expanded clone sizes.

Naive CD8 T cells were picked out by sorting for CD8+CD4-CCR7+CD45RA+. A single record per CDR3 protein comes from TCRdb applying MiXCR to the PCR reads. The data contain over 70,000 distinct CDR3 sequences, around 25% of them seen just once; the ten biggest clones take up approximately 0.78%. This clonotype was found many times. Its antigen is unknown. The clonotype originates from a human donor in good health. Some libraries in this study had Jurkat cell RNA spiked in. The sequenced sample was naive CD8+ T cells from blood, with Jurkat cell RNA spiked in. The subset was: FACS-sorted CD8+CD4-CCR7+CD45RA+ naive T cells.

CDR3 residues: CASSPMANSYSYEQYF. The CDR3 coding sequence is TGTGCCAGCAGCCCCATGGCGAATTCATACTCCTACGAGCAGTACTTC. The chain joins TRBV7-9 to TRBJ2-7; no reliable D call. Germline lookup yields CDR1 SEHNR and CDR2 FQNEAQ (reference sequence). Trimming cost V 5 bases and J 0 bases, with 17 bases left between them. The CDR3 is 16 residues long. The whole variable domain, remainder taken from reference TRBV7-9 and TRBJ2-7, is DTGVSQNPRHKITKRGQNVTFRCDPISEHNRLYWYRQTLGQGPEFLTYFQNEAQLEKSRLLSDRFSAERPKGSFSTLEIQRTEQGDSAMYLCASSPMANSYSYEQYFGPGTRLTVT.